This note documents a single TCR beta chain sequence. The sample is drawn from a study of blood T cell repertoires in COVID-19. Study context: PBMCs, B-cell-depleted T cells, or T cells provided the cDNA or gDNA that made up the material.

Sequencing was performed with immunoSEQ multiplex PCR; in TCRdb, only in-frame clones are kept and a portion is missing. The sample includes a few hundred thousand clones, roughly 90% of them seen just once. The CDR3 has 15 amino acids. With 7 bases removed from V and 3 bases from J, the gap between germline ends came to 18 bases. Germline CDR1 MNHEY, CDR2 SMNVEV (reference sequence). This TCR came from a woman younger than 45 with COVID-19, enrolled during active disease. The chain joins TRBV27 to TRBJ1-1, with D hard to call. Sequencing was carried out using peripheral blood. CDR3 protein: CASTPSFGGYTEAFF. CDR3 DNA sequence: TGTGCCAGCACCCCTTCGTTTGGAGGGTACACTGAAGCTTTCTTT.